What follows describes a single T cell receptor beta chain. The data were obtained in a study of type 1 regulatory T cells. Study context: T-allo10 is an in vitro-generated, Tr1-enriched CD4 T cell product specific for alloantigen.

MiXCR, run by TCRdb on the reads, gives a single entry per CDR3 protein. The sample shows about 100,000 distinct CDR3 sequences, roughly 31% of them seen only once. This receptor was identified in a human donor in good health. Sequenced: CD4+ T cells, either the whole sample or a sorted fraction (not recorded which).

The CDR3 nucleotides read TGTGCCAGCAGCACCCCGGGTGCTAGCGGCACCGGGGAGCTGTTTTTT. Protein product: CASSTPGASGTGELFF. The rearrangement uses TRBV3-1 and TRBJ2-2, with 7 bases aligning to TRBD2. This CDR3 is built from 16 residues. V shed 5 bases and J 4 bases; nucleotides not matched to a gene: 10. Germline V gene lookup returns CDR1 LGHDT and CDR2 YNNKEL (reference sequence).